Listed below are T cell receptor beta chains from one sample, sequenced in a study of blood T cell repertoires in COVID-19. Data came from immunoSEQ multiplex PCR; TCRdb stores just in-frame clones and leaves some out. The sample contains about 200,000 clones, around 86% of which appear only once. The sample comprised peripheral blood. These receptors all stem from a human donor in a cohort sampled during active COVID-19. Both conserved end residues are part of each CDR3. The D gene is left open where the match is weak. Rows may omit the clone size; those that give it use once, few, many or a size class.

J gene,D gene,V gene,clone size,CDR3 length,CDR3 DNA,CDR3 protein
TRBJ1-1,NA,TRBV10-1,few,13,TGCGCCAGCAGTGAGCCGCGGGTCACTGAAGCTTTCTTT,CASSEPRVTEAFF
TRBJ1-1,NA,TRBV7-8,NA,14,TGTGCCAGCAGCTTACGGGGTCATGGGACTGAAGCTTTCTTT,CASSLRGHGTEAFF
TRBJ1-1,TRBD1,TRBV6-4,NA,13,TGTGCCAGCAGTATCGACAGGGGAACTGAAGCTTTCTTT,CASSIDRGTEAFF
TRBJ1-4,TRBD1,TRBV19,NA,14,TGTGCCAGTAGGGGGGCGGACAGGGATGAAAAACTGTTTTTT,CASRGADRDEKLFF
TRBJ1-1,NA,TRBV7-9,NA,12,TGTGCCAGCAGCCCTGGCGGTTATGAAGCTTTCTTT,CASSPGGYEAFF
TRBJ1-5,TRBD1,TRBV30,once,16,TGTGCCTGGAGCCCCACCCGGACAGGGTGGGGTCAGCCCCAGCATTTT,CAWSPTRTGWGQPQHF
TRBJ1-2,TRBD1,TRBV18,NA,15,TGTGCCAGCTCACCAGGACAGGGGCGGGGCAATGGCTACACCTTC,CASSPGQGRGNGYTF
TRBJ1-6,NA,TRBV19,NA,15,TGTGCCAGTAGTCCCAGACAGAGCTATAATTCACCCCTCCACTTT,CASSPRQSYNSPLHF
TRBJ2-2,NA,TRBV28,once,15,TGTGCCAGCAGTTTGTACAGGCTTAACACCGGGGAGCTGTTTTTT,CASSLYRLNTGELFF
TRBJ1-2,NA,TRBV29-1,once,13,TGCAGCGTCCACCTACAGGGCTTCTATGGCTACACCTTC,CSVHLQGFYGYTF
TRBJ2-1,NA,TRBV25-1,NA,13,TGTGCCAGCAGTCCGCAGGACAGCTCCTCGCAGTTCTTC,CASSPQDSSSQFF
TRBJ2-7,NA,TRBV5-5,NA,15,TGTGCCAGCAGCTATCCGGGACTCCGAATCCACGAGCAGTACTTC,CASSYPGLRIHEQYF
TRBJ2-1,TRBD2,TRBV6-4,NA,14,TGTGCCAGCAGTTTAGCGGGGGGGACGGATGAGCAGTTCTTC,CASSLAGGTDEQFF